This T cell receptor beta chain was sequenced in a study of blood T cells in healthy people across ages. With a J-beta primer mix and a sample-barcoded 5' primer, a second PCR ran about 7 to 11 cycles. One entry per CDR3 protein results from TCRdb running MiXCR on the 5' RACE reads. The sample holds under 2,000,000 distinct CDR3 sequences, about 49% seen once. Germline V lookup: CDR1 SGHVS, CDR2 FNYEAQ. The CDR3 has 16 residues. This TCR came from a woman in her thirties or forties in good health. The chain employs TRBV7-6 and TRBJ2-1; 7 bases match TRBD1. The J call may be mistaken, given a closer DNA end match to TRBJ2-7. Sequencing input: blood. The CDR3 sequence is CASSLITGALYNEQYF. CDR3 in DNA: TGTGCCAGCAGCTTGATAACAGGGGCCCTTTACAATGAGCAGTACTTC.